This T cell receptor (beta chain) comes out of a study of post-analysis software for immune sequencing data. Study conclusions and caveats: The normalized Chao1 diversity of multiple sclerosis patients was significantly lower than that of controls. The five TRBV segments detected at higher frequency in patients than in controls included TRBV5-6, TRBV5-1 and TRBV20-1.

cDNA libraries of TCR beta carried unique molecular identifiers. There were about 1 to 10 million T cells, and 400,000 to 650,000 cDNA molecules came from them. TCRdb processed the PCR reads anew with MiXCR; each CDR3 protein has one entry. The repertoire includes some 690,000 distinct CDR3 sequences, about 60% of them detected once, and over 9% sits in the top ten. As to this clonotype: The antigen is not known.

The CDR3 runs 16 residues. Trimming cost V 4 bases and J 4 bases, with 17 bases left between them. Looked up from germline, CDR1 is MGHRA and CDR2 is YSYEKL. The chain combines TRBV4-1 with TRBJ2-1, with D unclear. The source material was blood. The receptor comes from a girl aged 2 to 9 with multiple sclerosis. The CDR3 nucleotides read TGCGCCAGCAGCCGCTTAGAGTTGGGGTTTTACAATGAGCAGTTCTTC. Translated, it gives CASSRLELGFYNEQFF.